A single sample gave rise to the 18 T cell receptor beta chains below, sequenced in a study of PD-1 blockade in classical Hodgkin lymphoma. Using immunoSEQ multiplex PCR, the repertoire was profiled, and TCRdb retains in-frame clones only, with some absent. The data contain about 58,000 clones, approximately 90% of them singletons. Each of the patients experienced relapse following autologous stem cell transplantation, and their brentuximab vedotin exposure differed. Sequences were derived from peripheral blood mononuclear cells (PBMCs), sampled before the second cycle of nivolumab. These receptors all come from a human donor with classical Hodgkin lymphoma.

The CDR3 region has the DNA TGCGCCAGCAGCCAAGAGGAGGTCAATCAGCCCCAGCATTTT. As protein: CASSQEEVNQPQHF. The rearrangement uses TRBV4-1 and TRBJ1-5, with D uncertain. The CDR3 covers 14 residues. The V gene's germline CDR1 is MGHRA and CDR2 YSYEKL. V lost 0 bases to trimming and J lost 3 bases, with 6 bases between them.

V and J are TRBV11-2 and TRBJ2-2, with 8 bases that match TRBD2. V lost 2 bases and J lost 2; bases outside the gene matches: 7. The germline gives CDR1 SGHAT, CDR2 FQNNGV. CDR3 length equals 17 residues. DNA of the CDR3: TGTGCCAGCAGCTTAAGGTCCAGCGGGGGAAACACCGGGGAGCTGTTTTTT. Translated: CASSLRSSGGNTGELFF.

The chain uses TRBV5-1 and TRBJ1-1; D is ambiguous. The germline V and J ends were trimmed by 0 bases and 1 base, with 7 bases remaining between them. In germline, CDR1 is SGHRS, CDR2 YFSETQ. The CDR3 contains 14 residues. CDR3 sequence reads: CASSLEVGNTEAFF. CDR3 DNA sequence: TGCGCCAGCAGCTTGGAGGTTGGGAACACTGAAGCTTTCTTT.

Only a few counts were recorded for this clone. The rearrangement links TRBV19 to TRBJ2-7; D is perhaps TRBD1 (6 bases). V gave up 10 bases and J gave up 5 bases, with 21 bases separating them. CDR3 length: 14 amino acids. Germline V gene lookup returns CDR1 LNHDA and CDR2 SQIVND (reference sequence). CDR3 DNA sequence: TGTGCCACCCAAAAACAGGGAACGATCCACGAGCAGTACTTC. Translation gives CATQKQGTIHEQYF.

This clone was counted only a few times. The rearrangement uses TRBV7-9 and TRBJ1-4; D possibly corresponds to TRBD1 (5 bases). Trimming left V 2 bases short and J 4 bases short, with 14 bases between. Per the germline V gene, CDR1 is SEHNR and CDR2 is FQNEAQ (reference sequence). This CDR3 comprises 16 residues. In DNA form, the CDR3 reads TGTGCCAGCAGCTTATTCGGGACTGATTTTAATGAAAAACTGTTTTTT. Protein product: CASSLFGTDFNEKLFF. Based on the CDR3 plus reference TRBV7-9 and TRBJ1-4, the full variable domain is DTGVSQNPRHKITKRGQNVTFRCDPISEHNRLYWYRQTLGQGPEFLTYFQNEAQLEKSRLLSDRFSAERPKGSFSTLEIQRTEQGDSAMYLCASSLFGTDFNEKLFFGSGTQLSVL.

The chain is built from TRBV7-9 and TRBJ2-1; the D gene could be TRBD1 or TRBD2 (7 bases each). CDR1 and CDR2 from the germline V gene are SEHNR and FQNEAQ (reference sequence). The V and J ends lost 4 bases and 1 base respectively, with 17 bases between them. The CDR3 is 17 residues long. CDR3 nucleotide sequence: TGTGCCAGCAGCTCATACAGGGGAGCGGGGTCCTACAATGAGCAGTTCTTC. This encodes CASSSYRGAGSYNEQFF.

CDR3 region: CASSPGLAGGYEQYF. CDR3 sequence (DNA): TGTGCCAGCAGCCCTGGACTAGCGGGGGGCTACGAGCAGTACTTC. The chain combines TRBV4-2 with TRBJ2-7; 14 bases are shared with TRBD2. CDR3 length: 15 amino acids. Germline V gene lookup returns CDR1 LGHNA and CDR2 YNFKEQ. Trimming removed 4 bases from V and 3 bases from J; junction bases left unmatched: 2.

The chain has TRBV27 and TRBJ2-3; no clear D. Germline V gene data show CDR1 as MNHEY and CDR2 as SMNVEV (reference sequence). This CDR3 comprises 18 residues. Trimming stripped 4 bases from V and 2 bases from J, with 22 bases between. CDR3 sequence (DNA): TGTGCCAGCAGTTCCCCATCGAAAGACTGGATGATCACAGATACGCAGTATTTT. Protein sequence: CASSSPSKDWMITDTQYF.

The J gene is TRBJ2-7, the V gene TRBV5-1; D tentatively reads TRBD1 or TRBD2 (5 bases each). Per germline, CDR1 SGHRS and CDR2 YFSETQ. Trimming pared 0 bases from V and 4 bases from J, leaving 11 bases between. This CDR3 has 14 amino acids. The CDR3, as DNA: TGCGCCAGCAGCTTGGGGGACGGTTCGTACGAGCAGTACTTC. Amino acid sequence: CASSLGDGSYEQYF.

DNA of the CDR3: TGTGCCAGCAGCTTGGAGGGAGGGCTATACGAGCAGTACTTC. Translating it yields CASSLEGGLYEQYF. J is TRBJ2-7 and V is TRBV5-5; 7 positions match TRBD2. The ends lost 0 bases at V and 4 bases at J; junction bases unmatched: 4. The CDR3 is made up of 14 amino acids. Germline V gives CDR1 SGHKS, CDR2 YYEKEE (reference sequence).

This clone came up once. CDR3 region: CASGLLQVRTGELFF. DNA for the CDR3: TGTGCTAGTGGTTTGTTGCAGGTTCGGACCGGGGAGCTGTTTTTT. The J gene is TRBJ2-2, the V gene TRBV12-5, with no clear D. In germline, CDR1 is LGHNT, CDR2 FRNRAP. Trimming removed 2 bases from V and 5 bases from J, with 12 bases in between. The length of the CDR3 is 15 residues.

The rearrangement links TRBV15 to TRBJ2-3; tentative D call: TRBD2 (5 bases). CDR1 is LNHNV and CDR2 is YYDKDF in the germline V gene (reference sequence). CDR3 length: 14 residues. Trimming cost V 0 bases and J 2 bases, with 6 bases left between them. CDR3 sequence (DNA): TGTGCCACCAGCAGAGATGACTACACAGATACGCAGTATTTT. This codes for CATSRDDYTDTQYF. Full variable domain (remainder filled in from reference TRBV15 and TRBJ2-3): DAMVIQNPRYQVTQFGKPVTLSCSQTLNHNVMYWYQQKSSQAPKLLFHYYDKDFNNEADTPDNFQSRRPNTSFCFLDIRSPGLGDTAMYLCATSRDDYTDTQYFGPGTRLTVL.

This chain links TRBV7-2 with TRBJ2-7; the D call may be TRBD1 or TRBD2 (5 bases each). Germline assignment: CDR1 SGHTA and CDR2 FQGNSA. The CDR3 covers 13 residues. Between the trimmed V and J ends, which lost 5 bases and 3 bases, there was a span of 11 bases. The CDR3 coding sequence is TGTGCCAGCAGCGGGGGTTGGAGCTACGAGCAGTACTTC. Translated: CASSGGWSYEQYF.

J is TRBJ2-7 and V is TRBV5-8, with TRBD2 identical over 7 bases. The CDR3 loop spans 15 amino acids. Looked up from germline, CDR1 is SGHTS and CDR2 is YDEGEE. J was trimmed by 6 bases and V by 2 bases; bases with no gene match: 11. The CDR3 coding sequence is TGTGCCAGCAGCTTAGTAGGACTAGAAGCGGTCGAGCAGTACTTC. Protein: CASSLVGLEAVEQYF.

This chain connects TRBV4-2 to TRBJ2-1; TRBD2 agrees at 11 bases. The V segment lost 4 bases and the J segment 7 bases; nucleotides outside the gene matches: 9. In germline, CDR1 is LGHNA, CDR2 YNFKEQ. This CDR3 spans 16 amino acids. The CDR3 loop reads CASSLGVVAGGNEQFF. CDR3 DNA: TGTGCCAGCAGCCTCGGTGTAGTAGCGGGGGGGAATGAGCAGTTCTTC.

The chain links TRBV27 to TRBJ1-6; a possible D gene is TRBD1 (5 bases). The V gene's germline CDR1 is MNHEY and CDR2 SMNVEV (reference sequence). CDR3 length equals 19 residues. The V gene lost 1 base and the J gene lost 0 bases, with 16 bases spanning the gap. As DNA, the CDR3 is TGTGCCAGCAGTTTATGGGGCGGTGGTACGAGCTCCTATAATTCACCCCTCCACTTT. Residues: CASSLWGGGTSSYNSPLHF.

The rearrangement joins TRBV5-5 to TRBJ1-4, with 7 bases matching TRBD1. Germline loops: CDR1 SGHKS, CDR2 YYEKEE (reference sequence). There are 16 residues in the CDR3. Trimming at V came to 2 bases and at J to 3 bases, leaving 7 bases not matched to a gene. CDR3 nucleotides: TGTGCCAGCAGCTTCCCAGGGACAGTTCCTAATGAAAAACTGTTTTTT. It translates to CASSFPGTVPNEKLFF.

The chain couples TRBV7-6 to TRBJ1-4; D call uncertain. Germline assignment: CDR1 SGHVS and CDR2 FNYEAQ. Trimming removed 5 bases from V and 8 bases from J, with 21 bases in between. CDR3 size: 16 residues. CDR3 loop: CASSPKWTLEGEKLFF. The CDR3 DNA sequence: TGTGCCAGCAGCCCGAAATGGACCCTCGAGGGCGAAAAACTGTTTTTT.